This T cell receptor beta chain was sequenced for a study of T cell repertoires in cytomegalovirus infection. This clonotype was seen once. Antigen unknown. TCRdb used MiXCR to reprocess the reads, holding one entry per CDR3 protein. The table has 450,000 to 600,000 distinct CDR3 sequences, roughly 43% seen once; the top ten hold 35% to 50%. This CDR3 region has 16 residues. The germline CDR1 and CDR2 sequences are SGDLS and YYNGEE. V lost 2 bases, J lost 4 bases, and 18 bases lay in between. Study findings and constraints: CMV-specific TCR beta clonotypes restricted by HLA-C were the ones dominating the ex vivo response.

The source of this sequence is a human donor in good health (CMV status not recorded). Some clones in this sample may be carry-over from other donors' samples. The sequenced sample was cultured PBMCs, obtained from culture after CMV antigen stimulation. This chain links TRBV9 with TRBJ1-2; D gene unclear. The DNA of the CDR3 is TGTGCCAGCAGCGTCGACGCCAGCACAACGGCCTATGGCTACACCTTC. Encoded protein: CASSVDASTTAYGYTF.